This record covers a single T cell receptor (beta chain). Its antigen is currently unknown. Only in-frame clones appear in the TCRdb table, and some are missing; sequencing was by immunoSEQ multiplex PCR. Among about 35,000 clones listed, over 80% were seen once. This sample stems from a study of T cells in narcolepsy. Study-wide context: Healthy controls were enrolled alongside patients with narcolepsy type 1 or type 2. Study conclusions and caveats: Reportedly, autoreactive clonotypes were serially detected in patients' blood but not controls'. Same-patient CSF and blood CD4+ T cell clonotypes included HCRT-specific and TRIB2-specific autoreactive ones.

Per the germline V gene, CDR1 is SQVTM and CDR2 is ANQGSEA. This CDR3 is built from 15 residues. Trimming took off 7 bases at V and 1 base at J, with 19 bases between the two ends. The TCR sequence derives from a human donor in good health. Sequencing was carried out using memory (CD45RA-) CD4+ T cells from blood. This chain links TRBV29-1 with TRBJ2-5, with D perhaps being TRBD1 or TRBD2 (5 bases each). The CDR3 is CSGGVQREGQETQYF. The CDR3 DNA reads TGCAGCGGAGGGGTGCAACGAGAGGGCCAAGAGACCCAGTACTTC.